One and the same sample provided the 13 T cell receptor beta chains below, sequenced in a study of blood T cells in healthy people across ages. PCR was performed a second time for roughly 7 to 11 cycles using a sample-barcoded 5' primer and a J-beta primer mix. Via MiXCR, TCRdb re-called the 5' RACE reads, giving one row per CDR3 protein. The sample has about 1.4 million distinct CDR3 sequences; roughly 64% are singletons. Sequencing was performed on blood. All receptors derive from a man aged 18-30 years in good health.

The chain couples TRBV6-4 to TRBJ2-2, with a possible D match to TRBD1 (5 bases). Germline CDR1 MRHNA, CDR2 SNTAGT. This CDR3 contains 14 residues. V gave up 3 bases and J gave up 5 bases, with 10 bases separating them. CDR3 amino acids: CASSEQGETGELFF. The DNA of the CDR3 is TGTGCCAGCAGTGAACAAGGGGAAACCGGGGAGCTGTTTTTT.

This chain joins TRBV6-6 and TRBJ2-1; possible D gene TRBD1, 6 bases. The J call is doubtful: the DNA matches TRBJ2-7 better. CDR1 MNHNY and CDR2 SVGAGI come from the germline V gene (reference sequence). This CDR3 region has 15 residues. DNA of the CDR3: TGTGCCAGCAGTTACCCGCAGGGGCTCTACAATGAGCAGTACTTC. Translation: CASSYPQGLYNEQYF.

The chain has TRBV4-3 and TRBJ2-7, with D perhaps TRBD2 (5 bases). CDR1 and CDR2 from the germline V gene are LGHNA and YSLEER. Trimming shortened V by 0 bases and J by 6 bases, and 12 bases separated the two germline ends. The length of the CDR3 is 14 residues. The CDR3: CASSQDRTGVEQYF. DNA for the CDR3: TGCGCCAGCAGCCAAGATCGTACCGGGGTCGAGCAGTACTTC.

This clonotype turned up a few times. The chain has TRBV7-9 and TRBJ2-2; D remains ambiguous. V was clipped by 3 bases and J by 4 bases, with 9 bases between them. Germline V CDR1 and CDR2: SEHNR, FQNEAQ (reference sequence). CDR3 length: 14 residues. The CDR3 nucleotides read TGTGCCAGCAGCTTCGTTTCGTCCACCGGGGAGCTGTTTTTT. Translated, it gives CASSFVSSTGELFF.

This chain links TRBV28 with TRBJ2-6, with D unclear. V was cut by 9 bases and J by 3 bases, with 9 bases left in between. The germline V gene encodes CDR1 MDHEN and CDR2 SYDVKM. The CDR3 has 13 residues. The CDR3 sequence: CASRKFGANVLTF. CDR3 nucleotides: TGTGCCAGTCGGAAATTTGGGGCCAACGTCCTGACTTTC.

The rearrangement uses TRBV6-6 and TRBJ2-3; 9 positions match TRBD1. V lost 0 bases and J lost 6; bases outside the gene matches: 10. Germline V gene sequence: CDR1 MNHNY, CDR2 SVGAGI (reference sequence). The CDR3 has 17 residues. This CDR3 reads CASSYSILGTGSDTQYF. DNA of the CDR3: TGTGCCAGCAGTTACTCGATTTTGGGGACAGGGTCGGATACGCAGTATTTT.

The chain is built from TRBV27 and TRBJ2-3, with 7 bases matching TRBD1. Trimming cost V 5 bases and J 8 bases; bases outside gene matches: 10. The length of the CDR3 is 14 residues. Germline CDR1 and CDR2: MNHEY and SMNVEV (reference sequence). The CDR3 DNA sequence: TGTGCCAGCAGTCTCCGCCCAGGGGGAGTTACGCAGTATTTT. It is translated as CASSLRPGGVTQYF.

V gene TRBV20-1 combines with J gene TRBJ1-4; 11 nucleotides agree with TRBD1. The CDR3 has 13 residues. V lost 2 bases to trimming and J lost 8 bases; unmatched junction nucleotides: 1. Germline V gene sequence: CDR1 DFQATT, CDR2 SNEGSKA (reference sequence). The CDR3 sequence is CSARRTGGEKLFF. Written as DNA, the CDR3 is TGCAGTGCTAGACGGACAGGGGGCGAAAAACTGTTTTTT.

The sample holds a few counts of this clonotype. CDR3 loop: CASSTRAASGTDSGANVLTF. The CDR3 nucleotides are TGTGCCAGCAGCACTCGTGCTGCTAGCGGGACCGACTCTGGGGCCAACGTCCTGACTTTC. The chain recombines TRBV7-2 with TRBJ2-6, with 9 positions matching TRBD2. J was trimmed by 0 bases and V by 5 bases; bases with no gene match: 14. CDR1 SGHTA and CDR2 FQGNSA come from the germline V gene. The CDR3 runs to 20 residues. Filled out from reference TRBV7-2 and TRBJ2-6, the complete variable domain reads GAGVSQSPSNKVTEKGKDVELRCDPISGHTALYWYRQSLGQGLEFLIYFQGNSAPDKSGLPSDRFSAERTGGSVSTLTIQRTQQEDSAVYLCASSTRAASGTDSGANVLTFGAGSRLTVL.

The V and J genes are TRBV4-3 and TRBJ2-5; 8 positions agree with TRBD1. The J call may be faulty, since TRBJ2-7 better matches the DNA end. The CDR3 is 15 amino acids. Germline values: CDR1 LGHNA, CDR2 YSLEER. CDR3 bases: TGCGCCAGCAGCCAAGCGACGGACAGGGCCTACGAGCAGTACTTC. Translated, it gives CASSQATDRAYEQYF.

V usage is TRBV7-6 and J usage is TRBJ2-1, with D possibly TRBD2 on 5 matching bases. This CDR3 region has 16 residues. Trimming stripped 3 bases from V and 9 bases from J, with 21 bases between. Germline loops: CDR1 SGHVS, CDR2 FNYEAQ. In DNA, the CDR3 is TGTGCCAGCAGCTTTACCAAGGGCCGCGGAGGACTTGAGCAGTTCTTC. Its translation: CASSFTKGRGGLEQFF. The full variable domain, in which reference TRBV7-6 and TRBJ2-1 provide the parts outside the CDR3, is GAGVSQSPRYKVTKRGQDVALRCDPISGHVSLYWYRQALGQGPEFLTYFNYEAQQDKSGLPNDRFSAERPEGSISTLTIQRTEQRDSAMYRCASSFTKGRGGLEQFFGPGTRLTVL.

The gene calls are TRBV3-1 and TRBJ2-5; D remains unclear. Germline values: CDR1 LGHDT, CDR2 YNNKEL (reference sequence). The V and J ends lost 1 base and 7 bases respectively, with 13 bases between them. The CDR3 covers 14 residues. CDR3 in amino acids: CASSQVWATGTQYF. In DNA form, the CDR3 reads TGTGCCAGCAGCCAAGTGTGGGCGACGGGGACCCAGTACTTC.

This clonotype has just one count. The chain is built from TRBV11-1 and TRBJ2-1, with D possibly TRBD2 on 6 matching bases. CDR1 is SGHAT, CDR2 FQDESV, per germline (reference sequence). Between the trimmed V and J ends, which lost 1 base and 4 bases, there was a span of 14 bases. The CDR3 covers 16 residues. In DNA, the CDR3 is TGTGCCAGCAGCTTAGTGGGACTCCGTCTTTACAATGAGCAGTTCTTC. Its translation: CASSLVGLRLYNEQFF.